One and the same sample provided the 17 T cell receptor beta chains below, sequenced in a study of cytomegalovirus exposure and HLA in healthy donors. The data were produced by immunoSEQ multiplex PCR, yet TCRdb's version contains in-frame clones alone and is incomplete. The sample yields a few hundred thousand clones, 85% to 90% seen once. The specimen sequenced was PBMCs. These receptors were taken from a woman between 18 and 29 years old in good health and CMV-seronegative.

A few counts support this clone. The chain carries TRBV6-6 and TRBJ2-7, with 12 bases fitting TRBD1. Germline CDR1 is MNHNY and CDR2 is SVGAGI (reference sequence). The CDR3 contains 13 residues. Trimming removed 7 bases from V and 7 bases from J; junction bases left unmatched: 5. CDR3 sequence: CASTGTGGGEQYF. Written as DNA, the CDR3 is TGTGCCAGCACCGGGACAGGGGGCGGAGAGCAGTACTTC.

The chain joins TRBV6-6 to TRBJ1-1, with D possibly matching TRBD1 (6 bases). V dropped 5 bases and J dropped 12 bases, with 19 bases sitting between them. CDR1 is MNHNY and CDR2 is SVGAGI in the germline V gene (reference sequence). CDR3 length: 13 residues. CDR3 amino acids: CASSDQGTFGPFF. The CDR3 bases are TGTGCCAGCAGTGATCAGGGGACGTTTGGACCTTTCTTT.

This clone was seen just once. V and J are TRBV6-6 and TRBJ1-1, with 8 bases fitting TRBD1. The CDR3 sequence is 15 residues long. The V and J ends lost 6 bases and 1 base, in that order; junction bases with no gene match: 7. The germline V gene encodes CDR1 MNHNY and CDR2 SVGAGI (reference sequence). Here the CDR3 reads CASRENRGRNTEAFF. The CDR3 nucleotides are TGTGCCAGCAGAGAAAACAGGGGGAGGAACACTGAAGCTTTCTTT.

This CDR3 is CASPPGTSGYNEQFF. The CDR3 nucleotides read TGTGCCAGCCCCCCGGGGACTAGCGGTTACAATGAGCAGTTCTTC. The rearrangement uses TRBV2 and TRBJ2-1, with 11 bases matching TRBD2. The CDR3 covers 15 residues. V lost 8 bases and J lost 4; bases outside the gene matches: 7. Germline V lookup: CDR1 SNHLY, CDR2 FYNNEI. Complete variable domain (other parts from reference TRBV2 and TRBJ2-1): EPEVTQTPSHQVTQMGQEVILRCVPISNHLYFYWYRQILGQKVEFLVSFYNNEISEKSEIFDDQFSVERPDGSNFTLKIRSTKLEDSAMYFCASPPGTSGYNEQFFGPGTRLTVL.

The chain is built from TRBV27 and TRBJ2-1, with 9 positions matching TRBD2. The CDR3 consists of 15 residues. The V segment lost 6 bases and the J segment 10 bases; nucleotides outside the gene matches: 13. In germline, CDR1 is MNHEY, CDR2 SMNVEV (reference sequence). In nucleotides, the CDR3 is TGTGCCAGCAGACCCGGGACTAGCCTTACAAGGGAGCAGTTCTTC. It yields the protein CASRPGTSLTREQFF.

CDR3 region: CASSSNAGTGVEKLFF. For the CDR3, the DNA is TGTGCCAGCAGTTCAAACGCCGGGACAGGGGTTGAAAAACTGTTTTTT. V usage is TRBV27 and J usage is TRBJ1-4, with 10 bases aligning to TRBD1. J lost 7 bases, V lost 4 bases, and 9 bases had no gene match. The CDR3 runs to 16 residues. Germline values: CDR1 MNHEY, CDR2 SMNVEV (reference sequence).

The chain links TRBV29-1 to TRBJ1-4; maybe TRBD1 (5 bases). The CDR3 contains 12 residues. The V end lost 6 bases, the J end lost 5 bases, and 10 bases lay between the germline ends. Germline CDR1 reads SQVTM; CDR2 reads ANQGSEA. CDR3 amino acids: CSVGLPNEKLFF. CDR3 sequence (DNA): TGCAGCGTGGGACTCCCGAATGAAAAACTGTTTTTT.

This chain uses TRBV19 with TRBJ1-6; possibly TRBD1 for D (6 bases). Germline V gene lookup returns CDR1 LNHDA and CDR2 SQIVND (reference sequence). The germline V and J ends were trimmed by 5 bases and 9 bases, with 14 bases remaining between them. The CDR3 is 14 amino acids. CDR3 DNA: TGTGCCAGTAGTTCTACCCAGGGGTTTTCACCCCTCCACTTT. The encoded protein is CASSSTQGFSPLHF. Full variable domain (outside the CDR3, taken from reference TRBV19 and TRBJ1-6): DGGITQSPKYLFRKEGQNVTLSCEQNLNHDAMYWYRQDPGQGLRLIYYSQIVNDFQKGDIAEGYSVSREKKESFPLTVTSAQKNPTAFYLCASSSTQGFSPLHFGNGTRLTVT.

This rearrangement joins TRBV7-9 to TRBJ2-7; possibly TRBD1 for D (5 bases). Germline CDR1 reads SEHNR; CDR2 reads FQNEAQ (reference sequence). V lost 5 bases to trimming and J lost 7 bases, with 12 bases between them. The length of the CDR3 is 12 residues. The CDR3 loop is CASSPRAEEQYF. In DNA form, the CDR3 reads TGTGCCAGCAGCCCCAGGGCAGAAGAGCAGTACTTC.

This chain links TRBV6-6 with TRBJ2-7; maybe TRBD1 (5 bases). CDR1 is MNHNY and CDR2 is SVGAGI in the germline V gene (reference sequence). The CDR3 consists of 15 residues. The ends were cut back, 2 bases at V and 2 bases at J, with 13 bases in the middle. The CDR3 region is CASSYPTVGTYEQYV. CDR3 nucleotide sequence: TGTGCCAGCAGTTACCCGACAGTTGGAACCTACGAGCAGTACGTC.

The DNA for the CDR3 is TGTGCCAGCAGCTTAGATCGTAGCGGGGGGGCCGGTAGCACCGGGGAGCTGTTTTTT. Amino acid sequence: CASSLDRSGGAGSTGELFF. The rearrangement links TRBV11-2 to TRBJ2-2, with TRBD2 identical over 11 bases. The CDR3 runs to 19 residues. Germline lookup yields CDR1 SGHAT and CDR2 FQNNGV. Losses at the gene ends were 0 bases for V and 4 bases for J; bases not matched to a gene: 10.

The chain joins TRBV6-1 to TRBJ2-5; 9 nucleotides line up with TRBD2. The germline V gene encodes CDR1 MNHNS and CDR2 SASEGT. The CDR3 length is 16 residues. The ends lost 2 bases at V and 3 bases at J; junction bases unmatched: 7. The DNA of the CDR3 is TGTGCCAGCAGTGAACAGGCTAGCGGGGTGAAAGAGACCCAGTACTTC. It specifies CASSEQASGVKETQYF.

V gene TRBV27 combines with J gene TRBJ2-7; 10 bases agree with TRBD1. The junction had 5 bases not matched to a gene; V was cut back by 6 bases and J by 0 bases. This CDR3 has 15 amino acids. The germline V gene has CDR1 MNHEY and CDR2 SMNVEV (reference sequence). DNA of the CDR3: TGTGCCAGCAGCCGAGGGGACAGGGGCTCCTACGAGCAGTACTTC. Protein product: CASSRGDRGSYEQYF.

The genes are TRBV5-6 and TRBJ2-3; 8 nucleotides line up with TRBD2. Trimming at V came to 2 bases and at J to 1 base, leaving 3 bases not matched to a gene. This CDR3 is 15 amino acids long. Germline values: CDR1 SGHDT, CDR2 YYEEEE. CDR3 in DNA: TGTGCCAGCAGCTTTATACTAGCGGGCACAGATACGCAGTATTTT. It translates to CASSFILAGTDTQYF. The full variable domain, rest sourced from reference TRBV5-6 and TRBJ2-3, is DAGVTQSPTHLIKTRGQQVTLRCSPKSGHDTVSWYQQALGQGPQFIFQYYEEEERQRGNFPDRFSGHQFPNYSSELNVNALLLGDSALYLCASSFILAGTDTQYFGPGTRLTVL.

This chain connects TRBV28 to TRBJ2-7, with 7 bases matching TRBD2. CDR3 length: 12 residues. V lost 7 bases to trimming and J lost 6 bases; unmatched junction nucleotides: 6. Germline V gives CDR1 MDHEN, CDR2 SYDVKM. This CDR3 reads CASTGGRGEQYF. Written as DNA, the CDR3 is TGTGCCAGCACGGGGGGTCGGGGCGAGCAGTACTTC.

V gene TRBV28 combines with J gene TRBJ2-7; 7 nucleotides line up with TRBD2. V shed 5 bases and J 3 bases; nucleotides not matched to a gene: 10. Germline V lookup: CDR1 MDHEN, CDR2 SYDVKM. This CDR3 is built from 15 residues. The CDR3 here is CASSVGGDYDYEQYF. The CDR3 DNA reads as TGTGCCAGCAGTGTTGGCGGGGACTACGACTACGAGCAGTACTTC.

This clone was detected once. The chain carries TRBV27 and TRBJ1-3; tentatively, D is TRBD1 (5 bases). The V gene's germline CDR1 is MNHEY and CDR2 SMNVEV (reference sequence). V was trimmed by 6 bases and J by 1 base, leaving 10 bases between them. The CDR3 consists of 14 residues. The CDR3 DNA is TGTGCCAGCAGCCGCGCAGGGTCTGGAAACACCATATATTTT. Its protein product is CASSRAGSGNTIYF.